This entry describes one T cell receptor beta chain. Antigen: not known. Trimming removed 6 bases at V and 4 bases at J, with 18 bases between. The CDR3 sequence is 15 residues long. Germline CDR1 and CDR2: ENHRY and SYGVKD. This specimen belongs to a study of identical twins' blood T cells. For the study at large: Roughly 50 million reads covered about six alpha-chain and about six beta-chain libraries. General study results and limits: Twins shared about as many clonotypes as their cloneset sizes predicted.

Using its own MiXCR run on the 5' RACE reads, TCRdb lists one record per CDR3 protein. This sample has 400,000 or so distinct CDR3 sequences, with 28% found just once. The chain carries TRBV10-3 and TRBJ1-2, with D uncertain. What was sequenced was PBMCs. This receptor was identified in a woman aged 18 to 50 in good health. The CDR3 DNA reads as TGTGCCATCAGCGGCCGCTCTAAAGAGATCTATGGCTACACCTTC. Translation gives CAISGRSKEIYGYTF.